This TCR beta chain is from a study of cytomegalovirus exposure and HLA in healthy donors. Overall study context: Unique TCRs from HLA-typed donors, around 93 million of them, were held in an early data release. Study-wide results and caveats: Under in vitro conditions, a few CMV-associated chains were confirmed as specific for CMV antigens. Investigators reported about 160 TCR beta chains as tied to cytomegalovirus. Using the classifier, cytomegalovirus status was reportedly diagnosed with high specificity and sensitivity.

Use of 60 Vbeta and 13 Jbeta primers characterized the PCR. Measured with immunoSEQ multiplex PCR; TCRdb has only the in-frame clones, and not every one. The table includes 90,000 to 150,000 clones, approximately 80% detected once. Regarding this clone: Its antigen is unknown.

The length of the CDR3 is 14 residues. Germline V gene data show CDR1 as MDHEN and CDR2 as SYDVKM. The V end was cut by 5 bases, the J end by 4 bases, with 14 bases between. This sequence joins TRBV28 and TRBJ1-2, with a weak D call TRBD1 (5 bases). This clonotype was obtained from a man aged 45-65 years in good health and CMV-seropositive. Sequencing used PBMCs. The CDR3, as DNA: TGTGCCAGCAGTCCAGGGCAAAGAGGCTATGGCTACACCTTC. Encoded protein: CASSPGQRGYGYTF.